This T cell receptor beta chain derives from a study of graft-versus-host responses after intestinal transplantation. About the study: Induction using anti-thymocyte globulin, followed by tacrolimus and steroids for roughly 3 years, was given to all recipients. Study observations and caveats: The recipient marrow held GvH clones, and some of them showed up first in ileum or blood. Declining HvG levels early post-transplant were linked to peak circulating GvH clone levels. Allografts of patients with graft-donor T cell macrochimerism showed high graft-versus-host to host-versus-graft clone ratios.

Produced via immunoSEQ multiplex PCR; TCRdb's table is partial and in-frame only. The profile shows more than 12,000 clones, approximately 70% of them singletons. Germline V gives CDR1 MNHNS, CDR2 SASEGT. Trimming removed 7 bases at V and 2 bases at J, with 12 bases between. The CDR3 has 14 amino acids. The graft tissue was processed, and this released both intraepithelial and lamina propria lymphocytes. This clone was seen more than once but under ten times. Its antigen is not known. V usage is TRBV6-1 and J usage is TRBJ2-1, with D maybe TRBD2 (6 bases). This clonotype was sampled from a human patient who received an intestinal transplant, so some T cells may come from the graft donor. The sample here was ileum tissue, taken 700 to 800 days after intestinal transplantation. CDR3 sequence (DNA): TGTGCCAGCAAGGAGGGAACCCCCTACAATGAGCAGTTCTTC. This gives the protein CASKEGTPYNEQFF.